A selection of T cell receptor beta chains follows, all from one sample in a study of blood T cell repertoires in COVID-19. This table comes from immunoSEQ multiplex PCR, and its TCRdb copy is limited to in-frame clones, with some not included. The data contain around 310,000 clones, approximately 88% of them singletons. The sample comprised peripheral blood. These receptors all come from a woman aged 45-65 years with active or convalescent COVID-19. Each CDR3 is given with its conserved first and last residue. The D gene is left open where the match is weak. Not all rows give a size; the values are once, few, many and, for expanded clones, a class.

v_gene,abundance,j_gene,d_gene,CDR3nt,CDR3aa
TRBV19,NA,TRBJ1-1,NA,TGTGCCAGTAGTATAGTCCTTAAGCTGAACACTGAAGCTTTCTTT,CASSIVLKLNTEAFF
TRBV27,NA,TRBJ1-1,NA,TGTGCCAGCAGTTTCCTGGTCAGGATGAACACTGAAGCTTTCTTT,CASSFLVRMNTEAFF
TRBV6-1,once,TRBJ1-3,NA,TGTGCCAGCAGTGAACCGGCGCAGCGGCGGTTCTCTGGAAACACCATATATTTT,CASSEPAQRRFSGNTIYF
TRBV18,NA,TRBJ1-6,NA,TGTGCCAGCTCACCAGACAGCTCCTATAATTCACCCCTCCACTTT,CASSPDSSYNSPLHF
TRBV18,NA,TRBJ1-1,TRBD1,TGTGCCAGCTCGCGCCGGGACAGGAACACTGAAGCTTTCTTT,CASSRRDRNTEAFF
TRBV27,NA,TRBJ2-7,TRBD1,TGTGCCAGCAGTTTATCAGGGGGCGGAGAGCAGTACTTC,CASSLSGGGEQYF
TRBV4-2,once,TRBJ1-2,NA,TGTGCCAGCAGCCAAGCAACCACAGGCCGTAACTATGGCTACACCTTC,CASSQATTGRNYGYTF
TRBV7-8,NA,TRBJ1-2,TRBD1,TGTGCCAGCAGCTTCAAACAGGGGTTGAACTATGGCTACACCTTC,CASSFKQGLNYGYTF
TRBV18,NA,TRBJ2-3,NA,TGTGCCAGCTCACAACAGGGTGGGCCAGATACGCAGTATTTT,CASSQQGGPDTQYF
TRBV9,NA,TRBJ2-7,NA,TGTGCCAGCAGCGTAGGTCAGGGTGAAGCCTACGAGCAGTACTTC,CASSVGQGEAYEQYF
TRBV4-1,NA,TRBJ2-1,TRBD2,TGCGCCAGCAGCCAAGATAGGAGTAGCGGGGGGCGGTTCTTC,CASSQDRSSGGRFF
TRBV11-2,once,TRBJ1-6,TRBD1,TGTGCCAGCAGCTTAGCCAGAGTCAGGGGGTTTTCACCCCTCCACTTT,CASSLARVRGFSPLHF
TRBV4-2,NA,TRBJ2-3,NA,TGTGCCAGCAGCCAACCGAGGCACACAGATACGCAGTATTTT,CASSQPRHTDTQYF
TRBV18,NA,TRBJ2-3,TRBD2,TGTGCCAGCTCCCTGGGACTAGCGGGAGTTAGGGCCACAGATACGCAGTATTTT,CASSLGLAGVRATDTQYF
TRBV30,NA,TRBJ2-2,NA,TGTGCCTGGAGCGGCGGCGGGGAGCTGTTTTTT,CAWSGGGELFF
TRBV27,NA,TRBJ2-7,TRBD2,TGTGCCAGCAGTTTATCTGGGGGGGAAGCATTCTACGAGCAGTACTTC,CASSLSGGEAFYEQYF
TRBV7-2,NA,TRBJ2-3,TRBD2,TGTGCCAGCAGCTCGACGGGGGGGTACACAGATACGCAGTATTTT,CASSSTGGYTDTQYF
TRBV30,NA,TRBJ2-7,TRBD1,TGTGCCTGGAGTCAGGGACAGGGATACGAGCAGTACTTC,CAWSQGQGYEQYF
TRBV5-8,NA,TRBJ1-6,NA,TGTGCCAGCAGCTTACAGGGAATTGATAATTCACCCCTCCACTTT,CASSLQGIDNSPLHF
TRBV4-3,NA,TRBJ2-1,NA,TGCGCCAGCAGCCAAGATCCAGGGAAGTCTAGTGAGCAGTTCTTC,CASSQDPGKSSEQFF
TRBV29-1,NA,TRBJ1-1,TRBD1,TGCAGCGTTCGCTCGGGACAGAAGGACACTGAAGCTTTCTTT,CSVRSGQKDTEAFF
TRBV25-1,NA,TRBJ2-1,TRBD2,TGTGCCAGCAGTGCCCGGGGAGCGGGAGCTCGGGAGCAGTTCTTC,CASSARGAGAREQFF
TRBV7-3,NA,TRBJ2-5,NA,TGTGCCAGCAGCTTAAACCCCGTTATAACAGGGTTCGAGACCCAGTACTTC,CASSLNPVITGFETQYF
TRBV19,NA,TRBJ1-2,NA,TGTGCCAGTAGACCTACGGGGGTTAACTATGGCTACACCTTC,CASRPTGVNYGYTF
TRBV5-1,NA,TRBJ1-2,TRBD1,TGCGCCAGCAGCTTGGCTTACCGACAGGGGGACGAGATCTATGGCTACACCTTC,CASSLAYRQGDEIYGYTF
TRBV30,NA,TRBJ1-1,NA,TGTGCCTGGAGTTATACGGGGATGAACACTGAAGCTTTCTTT,CAWSYTGMNTEAFF
TRBV5-1,few,TRBJ1-1,NA,TGCGCCAGCAGAGAGAGGGTGGGAGGGTTCACTGAAGCTTTCTTT,CASRERVGGFTEAFF
TRBV5-1,NA,TRBJ2-1,TRBD2,TGCGCCAGCAGCCCCCTAGCGGGAGCCTCCTACAATGAGCAGTTCTTC,CASSPLAGASYNEQFF
TRBV7-9,NA,TRBJ2-2,NA,TGTGCCAGCAGCAGAGAAGCTAGGGGTTCCGGGGAGCTGTTTTTT,CASSREARGSGELFF
TRBV7-3,NA,TRBJ1-1,TRBD1,TGTGCCAGCAGCTTAAGGGACAGCGGGACTGAAGCTTTCTTT,CASSLRDSGTEAFF
TRBV6-5,NA,TRBJ1-3,NA,TGTGCCACGCAAAGGGGTTACACCATATATTTT,CATQRGYTIYF
TRBV7-9,NA,TRBJ2-1,TRBD1,TGTGCCAGCAGCTCTCCCGGGACAGGGGGAAACAATGAGCAGTTCTTC,CASSSPGTGGNNEQFF
TRBV30,NA,TRBJ2-3,NA,TGTGCCTGGAGTGTAGGGGGATCTAGCACAGATACGCAGTATTTT,CAWSVGGSSTDTQYF
TRBV18,NA,TRBJ2-3,NA,TGTGCCAGCTCACCACTTATCAGGGGTTCAGATACGCAGTATTTT,CASSPLIRGSDTQYF
TRBV6-5,NA,TRBJ1-1,NA,TGTGCCAGCAGCGCAGTCCTGAACACTGAAGCTTTCTTT,CASSAVLNTEAFF
TRBV4-1,NA,TRBJ2-2,TRBD2,TGCGCCAGCAGCCAAGGGCTAGCGGGAGTGCCCGGGGAGCTGTTTTTT,CASSQGLAGVPGELFF
TRBV27,NA,TRBJ2-1,TRBD1,TGTGCCAGCAGCACAGGGGGCTTGGGTCGTGGTGAGCAGTTCTTC,CASSTGGLGRGEQFF
TRBV19,NA,TRBJ1-2,TRBD1,TGTGCCAGTAGACGAGGGACAGGGGGTAATGGCAACTATGGCTACACCTTC,CASRRGTGGNGNYGYTF
TRBV7-6,NA,TRBJ1-4,NA,TGTGCCAGCAGCTTAGGCCTGTCGGGAGGACTGTTTTTT,CASSLGLSGGLFF
TRBV29-1,once,TRBJ2-7,TRBD2,TGCAGCGCAGACTTAGCGGGAGCGAGGGAGCAGTACTTC,CSADLAGAREQYF
TRBV7-2,NA,TRBJ2-5,NA,TGTGCCAGCAGCATAACGGTATTGGAGACCCAGTACTTC,CASSITVLETQYF
TRBV2,NA,TRBJ2-3,NA,TGTGCCAGCAGCGGGGGACCAACAGATACGCAGTATTTT,CASSGGPTDTQYF